The rows below give T cell receptor beta chains drawn from one sample of a study of spatial heterogeneity in lung cancer. TCRdb used MiXCR to reprocess the 5' RACE reads, holding one entry per CDR3 protein. The sample contains tens of thousands of distinct CDR3 sequences, 12% to 15% of which appear only once. This specimen was PBMCs, taken at surgery. All receptors come from a male donor with early-stage non-small cell lung cancer. Both conserved end residues are part of each CDR3. A D gene is named only where the DNA matches it firmly. Size is stated for part of the rows, as once, few or many counts, or as a class when the clone is expanded.

V gene	clone size	J gene	D gene	CDR3 protein	CDR3 DNA
TRBV29-1	few	TRBJ2-3	.	CSVGHIGTDTQYF	TGCAGCGTTGGGCACATTGGAACAGATACGCAGTATTTT
TRBV9	.	TRBJ2-3	.	CASSVEAATPSTDTQYF	TGTGCCAGCAGCGTAGAGGCGGCAACTCCTTCCACAGATACGCAGTATTTT
TRBV5-1	.	TRBJ2-7	.	CASSSLGDTLYEQYF	TGCGCCAGCAGCTCCCTCGGGGACACCCTCTACGAGCAGTACTTC
TRBV7-3	.	TRBJ2-1	TRBD2	CASSLSRGAYNEQFF	TGTGCCAGCAGCTTATCCCGGGGGGCCTACAATGAGCAGTTCTTC
TRBV6-6	many	TRBJ1-1	.	CASAGAHERAFF	TGTGCCAGCGCTGGGGCCCATGAGAGAGCTTTCTTT
TRBV14	many	TRBJ2-3	TRBD2	CASSRVAGTDTQYF	TGTGCCAGCAGCCGGGTAGCGGGAACAGATACGCAGTATTTT
TRBV4-1	.	TRBJ1-1	.	CVSSQVRGLRVDTEAFF	TGCGTCAGCAGCCAAGTGAGGGGACTGAGGGTGGACACTGAAGCTTTCTTT
TRBV29-1	.	TRBJ1-4	.	CSALPRPEEKLFF	TGCAGCGCCCTTCCACGTCCCGAGGAAAAACTGTTTTTT
TRBV4-3	many	TRBJ1-2	.	CASSPQRDYGYTF	TGCGCCAGCAGCCCACAACGGGACTATGGCTACACCTTC
TRBV3-1	many	TRBJ2-7	.	CASSQAGYEQYF	TGTGCCAGCAGCCAAGCGGGCTACGAGCAGTACTTC
TRBV5-6	.	TRBJ2-7	.	CASSLVPGYEQYF	TGTGCCAGCAGCTTGGTTCCTGGGTACGAGCAGTACTTC
TRBV29-1	few	TRBJ1-2	.	CSVEDTVDLRGYTF	TGCAGCGTTGAAGACACAGTGGATCTGAGGGGCTACACCTTC
TRBV10-3	.	TRBJ1-2	.	CAISESIFLLSSNPGYTF	TGTGCCATCAGTGAGTCGATCTTTCTACTATCCTCAAATCCTGGCTACACCTTC
TRBV28	many	TRBJ2-2	TRBD2	CASSSQSGRTGELFF	TGTGCCAGCAGTTCACAGAGCGGGAGGACCGGGGAGCTGTTTTTT
TRBV6-2/TRBV6-3	many	TRBJ2-5	.	CASSYWAAQETQYF	TGTGCCAGCAGTTATTGGGCAGCCCAAGAGACCCAGTACTTC
TRBV4-1	few	TRBJ1-5	.	CASSQETDSRAQHF	TGCGCCAGCAGCCAAGAGACAGATTCTAGGGCCCAGCATTTT
TRBV6-5	few	TRBJ1-5	.	CASSYSSGQPQHF	TGTGCCAGCAGTTACTCTTCGGGTCAGCCCCAGCATTTT
TRBV6-4	many	TRBJ2-2	.	CASSDQGAGELFF	TGTGCCAGCAGTGACCAGGGCGCCGGGGAGCTGTTTTTT
TRBV5-6	.	TRBJ1-2	.	CASNPLGGRHGYTF	TGTGCCAGCAACCCGCTCGGGGGGAGACATGGCTACACCTTC
TRBV6-1	many	TRBJ2-3	.	CASSENRHTQYF	TGTGCCAGCAGTGAAAATCGCCATACGCAGTATTTT
TRBV27	many	TRBJ1-4	.	CASSPTRGGYEKLFF	TGTGCCAGCAGTCCGACGCGGGGGGGATATGAAAAACTGTTTTTT
TRBV18	.	TRBJ2-1	TRBD2	CASSPGLADINEQFF	TGTGCCAGCTCACCCGGACTAGCGGACATAAATGAGCAGTTCTTC
TRBV7-9	.	TRBJ2-7	TRBD1	CASSLYRGLGEQYF	TGTGCCAGCAGCCTGTACAGGGGGCTGGGAGAGCAGTACTTC
TRBV7-8	.	TRBJ2-1	TRBD2	CASSPGPAGGYNEQFF	TGTGCCAGCAGCCCAGGCCCAGCGGGAGGGTACAATGAGCAGTTCTTC
TRBV6-6	.	TRBJ2-4	TRBD2	CASNLAGPPKNIQYF	TGTGCCAGCAACCTAGCGGGCCCTCCCAAAAACATTCAGTACTTC
TRBV6-1	few	TRBJ2-7	TRBD1	CASRTGGASYEQYF	TGTGCCAGCAGGACAGGGGGAGCTTCCTACGAGCAGTACTTC
TRBV6-2/TRBV6-3	.	TRBJ1-1	.	CASSYAALAFF	TGTGCCAGCAGTTACGCAGCCTTAGCTTTCTTT
TRBV5-1	many	TRBJ1-5	TRBD1	CASSLGTGGQPQHF	TGCGCCAGCAGCTTGGGGACAGGGGGGCAGCCCCAGCATTTT
TRBV6-1	many	TRBJ2-3	TRBD2	CASSVSAGWQDTQYF	TGTGCCAGCAGTGTGTCAGCGGGGTGGCAAGATACGCAGTATTTT
TRBV7-8	few	TRBJ2-3	.	CASSLTGSDTQYF	TGTGCCAGCAGCTTAACCGGGTCGGATACGCAGTATTTT
TRBV5-4	medium-sized	TRBJ2-2	TRBD2	CASSHGLAGITGELFF	TGTGCCAGCAGCCACGGACTAGCGGGGATCACCGGGGAGCTGTTTTTT
TRBV12-3/TRBV12-4	.	TRBJ2-3	TRBD1	CASSPWDRENTQYF	TGTGCCAGCTCCCCGTGGGACAGGGAGAATACGCAGTATTTT
TRBV7-9	few	TRBJ1-3	TRBD1	CASSPQGQSGNTIYF	TGTGCCAGCAGCCCACAGGGACAGTCTGGAAACACCATATATTTT
TRBV15	.	TRBJ1-1	.	CATSRDPNTEAFF	TGTGCCACCAGTCGGGACCCAAACACTGAAGCTTTCTTT
TRBV6-2/TRBV6-3	.	TRBJ1-5	.	CASSYVGGYQPQHF	TGTGCCAGCAGTTACGTTGGGGGGTATCAGCCCCAGCATTTT
TRBV11-2	few	TRBJ2-3	TRBD2	CASSLGILAGVTDTQYF	TGTGCCAGCAGCTTAGGCATTCTAGCGGGAGTCACAGATACGCAGTATTTT
TRBV20-1	few	TRBJ1-6	TRBD1	CSAPNRGEGSPLHF	TGCAGTGCACCGAACAGGGGAGAGGGTTCACCCCTCCACTTT
TRBV11-2	few	TRBJ2-3	.	CASSLSATQYF	TGTGCCAGCAGCTTATCTGCTACGCAGTATTTT
TRBV11-2	many	TRBJ1-2	.	CASSFGAGLRETF	TGTGCCAGCAGCTTCGGGGCGGGACTACGAGAGACCTTC
TRBV20-1	few	TRBJ2-5	TRBD2	CSASRQAGGHKTQYF	TGCAGTGCTTCCCGACAGGCGGGGGGTCACAAGACCCAGTACTTC
TRBV29-1	many	TRBJ2-2	.	CSVRADSNTGELFF	TGCAGCGTTCGGGCAGACTCGAACACCGGGGAGCTGTTTTTT
TRBV4-3	few	TRBJ2-4	.	CASSQVVSNIQYF	TGCGCCAGCAGCCAAGTGGTATCAAATATTCAGTACTTC